This TCR beta chain originates from a study of CD8+CD57+ T cells in acquired aplastic anemia. The template used for profiling TCR beta VDJ and CDR3 was genomic DNA. TCRdb independently ran MiXCR on the reads; one entry per CDR3 protein. The table records 200,000 to 300,000 distinct CDR3 sequences, roughly half of them present only once. This clonotype came up many times. The CDR3 is 15 amino acids. CDR1 MNHEY and CDR2 SVGAGI come from the germline V gene. Trimming pared 2 bases from V and 5 bases from J, leaving 15 bases between. Individuals selected for sequencing had exhibited CD8+CD57+ cell expansion on flow cytometry. All patients were therapy-naive when blood was sampled.

The genes are TRBV6-5 and TRBJ1-2; D unresolved. Sequencing was done on a sample of sorted CD4+, CD8+, or CD8+CD57+ T cells (not recorded which) from PBMCs. The origin of this receptor is a human donor with aplastic anemia. This chain's CDR3 is CASSYGKPAVYGYTF. The CDR3, as DNA: TGTGCCAGCAGTTACGGCAAACCGGCGGTTTATGGCTACACCTTC.